Each of the 8 T cell receptor beta chains below was sequenced from the same sample in a study of T-cell reconstitution after alpha-beta-depleted transplantation in children. Researchers prepared the TCRbeta library using unique molecular identifiers, the study reports. TCRdb used MiXCR to reprocess the PCR reads, holding one entry per CDR3 protein. Of around 670,000 distinct CDR3 sequences listed, over 10% are singletons. The material was PBMCs, obtained before TCRalphabeta/CD19-depleted stem cell transplant. Receptors originate from a girl between 2 and 10 years old with congenital amegakaryocytic thrombocytopenia, due to receive a stem cell transplant.

This clonotype was seen many times. The chain carries TRBV28 and TRBJ2-3; 7 bases fit TRBD2. Trimming removed 4 bases from V and 2 bases from J; junction bases left unmatched: 9. The CDR3 contains 16 residues. Germline CDR1 MDHEN, CDR2 SYDVKM. The CDR3 region has the DNA TGTGCCAGCAGTTCCCGGGACTACCTACTCACAGATACGCAGTATTTT. It encodes CASSSRDYLLTDTQYF.

This clonotype was observed at least ten times. The genes are TRBV10-3 and TRBJ2-1; D possibly matches TRBD1 or TRBD2 (7 bases each). Trimming took off 4 bases at V and 0 bases at J, with 13 bases between the two ends. CDR3 length: 16 amino acids. Germline-derived CDR1 and CDR2 are ENHRY and SYGVKD. The CDR3 sequence: CAISGQGGSSYNEQFF. The CDR3, as DNA: TGTGCCATCAGTGGACAGGGCGGGAGCTCCTACAATGAGCAGTTCTTC.

This clonotype was recorded at least ten times. V gene TRBV12-3 or TRBV12-4 combines with J gene TRBJ1-5, with D perhaps matching TRBD1 (5 bases). Trimming cost V 1 base and J 0 bases, with 10 bases left between them. The CDR3 runs 16 residues. In DNA, the CDR3 is TGTGCCAGCAGTTTAGGGTACGGGGGTAGCAATCAGCCCCAGCATTTT. Its protein product is CASSLGYGGSNQPQHF.

This clonotype was picked up many times. The V and J genes are TRBV5-1 and TRBJ2-1; 8 nucleotides align to TRBD2. Trimming cost V 3 bases and J 4 bases; bases outside gene matches: 6. Looked up from germline, CDR1 is SGHRS and CDR2 is YFSETQ. The CDR3 covers 15 residues. In nucleotides, the CDR3 is TGCGCCAGCAGCTCTCGACTAGCGTCTTACAATGAGCAGTTCTTC. As protein: CASSSRLASYNEQFF. The full variable domain, rest sourced from reference TRBV5-1 and TRBJ2-1, is KAGVTQTPRYLIKTRGQQVTLSCSPISGHRSVSWYQQTPGQGLQFLFEYFSETQRNKGNFPGRFSGRQFSNSRSEMNVSTLELGDSALYLCASSSRLASYNEQFFGPGTRLTVL.

The table lists this clonotype with many counts. The chain joins TRBV7-8 to TRBJ2-1, with TRBD1 as a possible D gene (6 bases). Germline V CDR1 and CDR2: SGHVS, FQNEAQ. Trimming took 4 bases from V and 3 from J, leaving 13 bases between them. The CDR3 totals 15 residues. This CDR3 is CASSSHTGIYNEQFF. In DNA, the CDR3 is TGTGCCAGCAGCTCTCATACAGGGATCTACAATGAGCAGTTCTTC. The whole variable domain, filled in from reference TRBV7-8 and TRBJ2-1, reads GAGVSQSPRYKVAKRGQDVALRCDPISGHVSLFWYQQALGQGPEFLTYFQNEAQLDKSGLPSDRFFAERPEGSVSTLKIQRTQQEDSAVYLCASSSHTGIYNEQFFGPGTRLTVL.

This chain uses TRBV7-3 with TRBJ1-2, with D hard to call. The CDR3 runs to 13 residues. Germline V CDR1 and CDR2: SGHTA, FQGTGA. V lost 6 bases and J 6 bases, leaving 14 bases between the germline ends. CDR3 loop: CASSPGPLDGYTF. The CDR3 nucleotides read TGTGCCAGCAGTCCCGGGCCTCTGGATGGCTACACCTTC.

The chain is built from TRBV12-3 or TRBV12-4 and TRBJ2-7; 10 bases match TRBD2. The CDR3 has 14 residues. The V gene end was trimmed by 7 bases and the J gene end by 4 bases; junction bases not matched to a gene: 7. The CDR3 region has the DNA TGTGCCAGCACCTTCGGGACTAGCGTATACGAGCAGTACTTC. It is translated as CASTFGTSVYEQYF.

At least ten counts were recorded for this clonotype. This rearrangement joins TRBV12-3 or TRBV12-4 to TRBJ2-3, with D possibly being TRBD1 or TRBD2 (5 bases each). CDR3 length equals 13 residues. V was clipped by 3 bases and J by 6 bases, with 10 bases between them. The CDR3 region has the DNA TGTGCCAGCAGTTTCGGGGCTATCGATACGCAGTATTTT. The encoded protein is CASSFGAIDTQYF.